One and the same sample provided the 10 T cell receptor beta chains below, sequenced in a study of CD8 T cells in Susac syndrome (dated by TCRdb to 2018 to 2020). The library was generated by the immunoSEQ multiplex PCR assay. RNA was extracted with the RNeasy kit and about 0.5 to 1 ug was reverse transcribed using random hexamers. TCRdb applied fastp at Q25 and MiXCR to the public reads, then kept only in-frame beta chains. Identical CDR3 proteins give one entry, which carries the most common genes and DNA. Counted in this sample were fewer than 350,000 distinct CDR3 sequences; 92% of them appeared once. The top ten clonotypes cover more than 0.06% of the sample. Sequenced sample: CD4+ T cells from PBMCs. Every receptor here comes from a human donor with multiple sclerosis.

V is TRBV15 and J is TRBJ2-7; TRBD2 matches 9 bases. There are 15 residues in the CDR3. CDR1 is LNHNV, CDR2 YYDKDF, per germline (reference sequence). J was trimmed by 5 bases and V by 1 base; bases with no gene match: 6. The CDR3 region is CATSRVPSGDHEQYF. In nucleotides, the CDR3 is TGTGCCACCAGCAGAGTCCCTAGCGGGGACCACGAGCAGTACTTC. Drawing the rest from reference TRBV15 and TRBJ2-7, the complete variable domain is DAMVIQNPRYQVTQFGKPVTLSCSQTLNHNVMYWYQQKSSQAPKLLFHYYDKDFNNEADTPDNFQSRRPNTSFCFLDIRSPGLGDTAMYLCATSRVPSGDHEQYFGPGTRLTVT.

The chain has TRBV20-1 and TRBJ2-6; tentatively, D is TRBD2 (7 bases). CDR1 and CDR2 from the germline V gene are DFQATT and SNEGSKA (reference sequence). Trimming removed 5 bases at V and 0 bases at J, with 14 bases between. This CDR3 spans 16 amino acids. The CDR3 here is CSAVGGAPSGANVLTF. CDR3 DNA sequence: TGCAGTGCTGTTGGGGGGGCCCCCTCTGGGGCCAACGTCCTGACTTTC.

This clonotype was picked up a small number of times. V is TRBV7-9 and J is TRBJ1-5; D unresolved. Germline V gene data show CDR1 as SEHNR and CDR2 as FQNEAQ (reference sequence). With 8 bases removed from V and 5 bases from J, the gap between germline ends came to 10 bases. The CDR3 has 12 amino acids. The CDR3, as DNA: TGTGCCAGCTCACCAGGCGATCAGCCCCAGCATTTT. Translating gives CASSPGDQPQHF. The whole variable domain, remainder taken from reference TRBV7-9 and TRBJ1-5, is DTGVSQNPRHKITKRGQNVTFRCDPISEHNRLYWYRQTLGQGPEFLTYFQNEAQLEKSRLLSDRFSAERPKGSFSTLEIQRTEQGDSAMYLCASSPGDQPQHFGDGTRLSIL.

The table lists this clonotype with a count of one. The chain combines TRBV5-1 with TRBJ2-3; D is unclear. The CDR3 is made up of 14 amino acids. V dropped 3 bases and J dropped 0 bases, with 8 bases sitting between them. The germline gives CDR1 SGHRS, CDR2 YFSETQ. The CDR3 loop reads CASSSQVSTDTQYF. The CDR3 DNA is TGCGCCAGCAGCTCGCAGGTCAGCACAGATACGCAGTATTTT.

The chain employs TRBV20-1 and TRBJ1-3; no clear D. V was cut by 6 bases and J by 0 bases, with 6 bases left in between. The length of the CDR3 is 12 residues. Germline loops: CDR1 DFQATT, CDR2 SNEGSKA (reference sequence). CDR3 nucleotides: TGCAGTGCGGTTAACTCTGGAAACACCATATATTTT. This codes for CSAVNSGNTIYF.

V gene TRBV21-1 combines with J gene TRBJ1-1; TRBD1, the table's D call, was not compared with the DNA. TRBV21-1 is tagged as a pseudogene. CDR3 length equals 13 residues. The DNA of the CDR3 is TGTGCCAGCAGCAAAGAGAGGGGGGTTGTAGCTTTCTTT. Protein sequence: CASSKERGVVAFF.

This chain links TRBV20-1 with TRBJ2-7, with 9 bases lining up with TRBD2. This CDR3 has 14 residues. Losses at the gene ends were 6 bases for V and 5 bases for J; bases not matched to a gene: 11. Germline V gives CDR1 DFQATT, CDR2 SNEGSKA (reference sequence). The CDR3 DNA reads TGCAGTGCCCCCCGAGGGACTAGCCAACACGAGCAGTACTTC. This codes for CSAPRGTSQHEQYF.

This rearrangement joins TRBV3-1 to TRBJ1-2; D uncertain. The CDR3 is 12 amino acids. CDR1 is LGHDT and CDR2 is YNNKEL in the germline V gene (reference sequence). Trimming cost V 0 bases and J 8 bases, with 7 bases left between them. The DNA of the CDR3 is TGTGCCAGCAGCCAAGATCTCTGGGGCTACACCTTC. This translates into CASSQDLWGYTF.

This chain joins TRBV4-3 and TRBJ1-3; D is ambiguous. Trimming stripped 4 bases from V and 2 bases from J, with 12 bases between. CDR3 size: 15 residues. Germline V gene lookup returns CDR1 LGHNA and CDR2 YSLEER. CDR3 DNA: TGCGCCAGCAGCCGCGGCCGAGAAGCTGGAAACACCATATATTTT. Its translation: CASSRGREAGNTIYF.

The chain recombines TRBV30 with TRBJ1-5; TRBD1 aligns across 7 bases. Germline CDR1 and CDR2: GTSNPN and SVGIG (reference sequence). CDR3 length: 13 residues. Trimming cost V 2 bases and J 6 bases; bases outside gene matches: 4. The CDR3 loop is CAWSIQGGQPQHF. The CDR3 DNA is TGTGCCTGGAGTATCCAGGGGGGTCAGCCCCAGCATTTT.